This T cell receptor (beta chain) was recovered during a study of shared clonotypes between healthy human individuals (dated by TCRdb to between 2020 and 2021). At the level of the whole study: A couple of women and a few men aged 18 to 49 years were included in the cohort. To estimate repertoire size and how much clonotype sharing occurs between individuals, the study deeply sequenced the blood TCR repertoires of about five healthy adults. To increase sequencing depth and limit assay-specific biases, different laboratories used diverse techniques to prepare libraries and sequence TCR repertoires. Each donor's leukapheresis produced roughly between roughly 0.85 and 9.5 billion PBMCs. For each donor, CD4 naive and CD4 memory were each given three plates, CD8 naive was given two plates, and CD8 memory was given one plate. Here is what the overall study found, with its caveats: Sampling was restricted to blood, and TCR repertoires in tissue are likely to differ from TCR repertoires in blood. Estimated clonotype richness was generally larger for naive than for memory subsets. Clonotypes shared by all four sorted-subset donors showed higher generation probabilities than non-shared clonotypes. Incomplete sequencing was indicated by rarefaction of sorted-subset datasets, despite the large sequencing depth. Based on pairwise subsampling, the degree of clonotype sharing among donors was expected to be affected by sequencing depth. Because the study included a small number of donors, the genetic and exposure-history diversity represented was limited. Sharing across a few donors was observed for about 5% of naive CD4, over 3% of naive CD8, 2% to 2.5% of memory CD4, and about 0.38% of memory CD8 clonotypes.

TCR CDR3 regions were amplified from genomic DNA by multiplex PCR using the deep immunoSEQ assay. Extracted genomic DNA from each cell subset was distributed evenly across all wells of several immunoSEQ 96-well plates, and each plate was treated as a replicate. For sorted subsets, each replicate PCR was loaded with about 0.2 ug genomic DNA, equivalent to about 33,000 T cell genomes. Purified libraries were measured with a Qubit 3.0 fluorometer, size-checked on a Bioanalyzer 2100, and measured again with the KAPA Library Quantification kit. Each immunoSEQ 96-well plate was sequenced on its own single-read 150-cycle Illumina NextSeq 550 flow cell. Per the authors' processing: Because the immunoSEQ output held only junctional sequences and lacked quality scores, the filtering could not match the filtering applied to full-length reads. To assign V/J genes and CDR3, sequences were annotated against IMGT germline references using PyIR, a Python wrapper for IgBLAST v1.9. Any read was removed if the V/J assignment was weak (E-value above 1e-6), the CDR3 was missing, or the read contained stop codons, out-of-frame junctions, or ambiguous translated residues. V3J clonotypes were defined by identical inferred V gene, J gene, and CDR3 amino acid sequence. Percentage overlap between repertoires was computed as shared unique clonotypes divided by the size of the smaller repertoire. Richness of each repertoire was evaluated using RTK rarefaction, the Chao1 estimator, and Recon v2.1 estimates of unobserved clonotypes. Generation probabilities for all TCRbeta clonotypes obtained by the gDNA method from a handful of donors were computed using OLGA. In TCRdb, the immuneACCESS table is reduced to in-frame sequences with V and J assigned. These tables do not hold every clone; where another copy was compared, an unresolved V gene accounts for under half, and the others remain unexplained. The V and J calls and the clone size are those of that table, but D and trimming were determined from the DNA. This sample comprises hundreds of thousands of clones, approximately 95% of them detected only once. The biggest ten clones account for less than 0.06% of the sample.

CDR1 and CDR2 (MNHEY, SVGAGI) derive from the germline V gene. Here V drops 6 bases and J drops 10 bases, and the junction holds 9 bases not matched to any gene. Measured from the cysteine to the phenylalanine, the CDR3 is 13 residues long. Left in the record is the CDR3 DNA by itself, 39 bases read in frame from the first base. Healthy HIV-negative adults with no recently reported acute infections or vaccinations were included as donors. Every donor was a Caucasian adult residing in Nashville, Tennessee, USA. CD4+ T cells were enriched through magnetic negative selection, after which naive cells were positively selected on CD45RA and the remaining negative fraction served as the memory subset. Blood was collected by leukapheresis, and PBMCs were isolated by Ficoll-Histopaque density gradient centrifugation and then cryopreserved in liquid nitrogen vapor phase. Purity and quantity of every magnetically sorted T cell population were checked by analytical flow cytometry. Genomic DNA was isolated from every sorted fraction and measured by UV absorbance on a Nanodrop 2000c.

There are a few counts of this clone. This receptor's antigen is unknown. The sample holds no much larger clone one base away, and base qualities are not on file. The source material was naive CD4+ T cells sorted from blood. The cell subset or site label, as the study defines it: CD45RA+ positively selected. This clonotype originated in a woman aged 30 to 39 in good health. This chain is built from TRBV6-5 and TRBJ1-5; 7 central bases correspond to TRBD1. The nucleotides are TGTGCCAGCAGGTTGGGGTCAGGGGGTCCCCAGCATTTT. Translation gives CASRLGSGGPQHF.